These 22 T cell receptor beta chains share one sample of origin, sequenced in a study of long-term antiretroviral therapy in people with HIV. The assay, immunoSEQ v3.0, was run at survey level. Only in-frame clones appear in the TCRdb table, and some are missing; sequencing was by immunoSEQ multiplex PCR. The sample contains over 30,000 clones, roughly 82% of which appear only once. The specimen comprised unsorted PBMCs, sampled 0.6 years after starting antiretroviral therapy. These receptors all stem from a man in his late teens or twenties with HIV.

The V and J genes are TRBV7-2 and TRBJ1-2; maybe TRBD1 (6 bases). The germline CDR1 and CDR2 sequences are SGHTA and FQGNSA. The CDR3 contains 15 residues. V was shortened by 0 bases and J by 4 bases, with 12 bases between the two germline ends. The CDR3 loop is CASSLAGAGSYGYTF. As DNA, the CDR3 is TGTGCCAGCAGCTTAGCGGGGGCAGGGAGCTATGGCTACACCTTC.

CDR3 in amino acids: CASTLLGVRSTDTQYF. CDR3 DNA sequence: TGTGCCAGCACCCTACTCGGAGTTAGGTCTACAGATACGCAGTATTTT. This chain connects TRBV7-9 to TRBJ2-3; D remains unclear. Germline-derived CDR1 and CDR2 are SEHNR and FQNEAQ (reference sequence). Trimming left V 7 bases short and J 3 bases short, with 20 bases between. This CDR3 region has 16 residues.

This clone was observed a handful of times. V is TRBV19 and J is TRBJ1-4; no definite D call. There are 14 residues in the CDR3. Trimming cost V 4 bases and J 8 bases, with 14 bases left between them. In germline, CDR1 is LNHDA, CDR2 SQIVND (reference sequence). The CDR3 DNA follows: TGTGCCAGTAGTACCGGGCTAGAGTGGGAAAAACTGTTTTTT. Translation: CASSTGLEWEKLFF. Drawing the rest from reference TRBV19 and TRBJ1-4, the complete variable domain is DGGITQSPKYLFRKEGQNVTLSCEQNLNHDAMYWYRQDPGQGLRLIYYSQIVNDFQKGDIAEGYSVSREKKESFPLTVTSAQKNPTAFYLCASSTGLEWEKLFFGSGTQLSVL.

The CDR3 bases are TGTGCCAGCGACCTCCCGGTAGGAAACACTGAAGCTTTCTTT. It codes for CASDLPVGNTEAFF. The genes are TRBV28 and TRBJ1-1; D uncertain. Germline CDR1 reads MDHEN; CDR2 reads SYDVKM. Trimming cost V 8 bases and J 2 bases, with 15 bases left between them. The CDR3 loop spans 14 amino acids.

The V and J genes are TRBV28 and TRBJ1-5, with D unresolved. The V end was cut by 3 bases, the J end by 9 bases, with 15 bases between. CDR3 length: 14 residues. Germline loops: CDR1 MDHEN, CDR2 SYDVKM. This CDR3 reads CASSLSRVGRPQHF. The CDR3 bases are TGTGCCAGCAGTTTGTCCAGAGTCGGTAGGCCCCAGCATTTT.

The rearrangement links TRBV30 to TRBJ1-5; the D is unclear. Deletions cut 2 bases from V and 2 bases from J, with 10 bases between. This CDR3 has 14 residues. Germline CDR1 GTSNPN, CDR2 SVGIG (reference sequence). The CDR3 sequence: CAWSLTNGNQPQHF. For the CDR3, the DNA is TGTGCCTGGAGTCTTACTAACGGCAATCAGCCCCAGCATTTT.

The chain uses TRBV7-9 and TRBJ2-5; no clear D. This CDR3 spans 13 amino acids. The germline gives CDR1 SEHNR, CDR2 FQNEAQ (reference sequence). Trimming left V 7 bases short and J 5 bases short, with 14 bases between. Here the CDR3 reads CASTQIPLETQYF. The CDR3 nucleotides read TGTGCCAGCACACAAATTCCTCTGGAGACCCAGTACTTC.

The chain has TRBV9 and TRBJ1-5; D not certain. V lost 0 bases and J 9 bases, leaving 7 bases between the germline ends. Germline-derived CDR1 and CDR2 are SGDLS and YYNGEE. The CDR3 sequence is 12 residues long. The CDR3 reads CASSVEGGPQHF. The CDR3 DNA follows: TGTGCCAGCAGCGTAGAGGGCGGGCCCCAGCATTTT.

The genes are TRBV11-2 and TRBJ2-1, with D unresolved. Germline values: CDR1 SGHAT, CDR2 FQNNGV. This CDR3 has 12 amino acids. V lost 2 bases, J lost 4 bases, and 3 bases lay in between. The DNA of the CDR3 is TGTGCCAGCAGCTTACGGTACAATGAGCAGTTCTTC. Translated, it gives CASSLRYNEQFF.

V is TRBV2 and J is TRBJ2-1, with TRBD2 identical over 13 bases. V trimming: 6 bases; J trimming: 8 bases; junction bases outside the gene matches: 4. There are 14 residues in the CDR3. Per germline, CDR1 SNHLY and CDR2 FYNNEI. CDR3 residues: CASSRTSGRDEQFF. Written as DNA, the CDR3 is TGTGCCAGCAGCAGGACTAGCGGGAGAGATGAGCAGTTCTTC.

The chain uses TRBV5-1 and TRBJ2-1, with D tentatively TRBD1 or TRBD2 (5 bases each). The ends were cut back, 4 bases at V and 1 base at J, with 9 bases in the middle. Germline V gene sequence: CDR1 SGHRS, CDR2 YFSETQ. This CDR3 is built from 14 residues. CDR3 in DNA: TGCGCCAGCAGCGGGGACGAGTCCTACAATGAGCAGTTCTTC. This sequence encodes CASSGDESYNEQFF.

The chain employs TRBV6-1 and TRBJ1-4; no clear D. This CDR3 spans 15 amino acids. Germline CDR1 reads MNHNS; CDR2 reads SASEGT. V was clipped by 7 bases and J by 2 bases, with 14 bases between them. The DNA for the CDR3 is TGTGCCAGCAAGGGTTCGGGGAGGACTAATGAAAAACTGTTTTTT. Its protein product is CASKGSGRTNEKLFF.

The J gene is TRBJ2-7, the V gene TRBV6-1; D is uncertain. Germline-derived CDR1 and CDR2 are MNHNS and SASEGT. Trimming pared 6 bases from V and 2 bases from J, leaving 11 bases between. The CDR3 covers 13 residues. Here the CDR3 reads CASSRTKAYEQYF. CDR3 sequence (DNA): TGTGCCAGCAGCCGGACGAAAGCCTACGAGCAGTACTTC.

This chain's CDR3 is CASSEKGAGSREQYF. Here the CDR3 DNA reads TGTGCCAGCAGTGAAAAGGGAGCGGGAAGCAGGGAGCAGTACTTC. The chain joins TRBV25-1 to TRBJ2-7, with 7 bases aligning to TRBD2. This CDR3 region has 15 residues. V shed 2 bases, J shed 7 bases, and the junction held 11 bases outside the gene matches. Germline CDR1 reads MGHDK; CDR2 reads SYGVNS.

J is TRBJ2-1 and V is TRBV6-1; 16 bases agree with TRBD2. The trim removed 6 bases at V and 8 bases at J, leaving 4 bases unmatched. CDR1 is MNHNS, CDR2 SASEGT, per germline. The CDR3 covers 15 residues. The DNA of the CDR3 is TGTGCCAGCAGAACCGGGACTAGCGGGAGGGATGAGCAGTTCTTC. Residues: CASRTGTSGRDEQFF.

This clone occurred a few times. The chain recombines TRBV2 with TRBJ2-7; D call uncertain. The CDR3 runs to 12 residues. Germline CDR1 reads SNHLY; CDR2 reads FYNNEI. The V end lost 4 bases, the J end lost 0 bases, and 4 bases lay between the germline ends. In DNA, the CDR3 is TGTGCCAGCAGTGGTATCTCCTACGAGCAGTACTTC. Translated, it gives CASSGISYEQYF. Together with reference TRBV2 and TRBJ2-7, the CDR3 gives the full variable domain: EPEVTQTPSHQVTQMGQEVILRCVPISNHLYFYWYRQILGQKVEFLVSFYNNEISEKSEIFDDQFSVERPDGSNFTLKIRSTKLEDSAMYFCASSGISYEQYFGPGTRLTVT.

This clone occurred once. The chain couples TRBV19 to TRBJ2-3, with unresolved D. V dropped 7 bases and J dropped 4 bases, with 18 bases sitting between them. This CDR3 has 15 amino acids. The V gene's germline CDR1 is LNHDA and CDR2 SQIVND (reference sequence). CDR3 amino acids: CASTVATLGADTQYF. The CDR3 DNA reads TGTGCCAGTACCGTCGCTACTCTAGGCGCAGATACGCAGTATTTT.

The V call is TRBV2, the J call TRBJ2-6, with D uncertain. V lost 6 bases to trimming and J lost 4 bases, with 10 bases between them. The germline V gene has CDR1 SNHLY and CDR2 FYNNEI. CDR3 length equals 14 residues. The CDR3 loop is CASSPARGANVLTF. The CDR3 DNA reads as TGTGCCAGCAGCCCAGCCCGGGGGGCCAACGTCCTGACTTTC.

Note on this clone: Other nucleotide sequences from this sample produce the same CDR3. The chain links TRBV5-4 to TRBJ2-7; 9 nucleotides line up with TRBD2. The CDR3 has 15 amino acids. Germline CDR1 SGHNT, CDR2 YYREEE (reference sequence). With V trimmed by 0 bases and J by 2 bases, 3 bases remained unmatched. As DNA, the CDR3 is TGTGCCAGCAGCTTGGGCCTAGCGGGAACCTACGAGCAGTACTTC. Its translation: CASSLGLAGTYEQYF. Full variable domain (missing parts from reference TRBV5-4 and TRBJ2-7): ETGVTQSPTHLIKTRGQQVTLRCSSQSGHNTVSWYQQALGQGPQFIFQYYREEENGRGNFPPRFSGLQFPNYSSELNVNALELDDSALYLCASSLGLAGTYEQYFGPGTRLTVT.

The chain is built from TRBV19 and TRBJ2-7; no clear D. V lost 2 bases, J lost 0 bases, and 5 bases lay in between. CDR3 length: 13 residues. Germline V gene sequence: CDR1 LNHDA, CDR2 SQIVND (reference sequence). The CDR3 nucleotides read TGTGCCAGTAGTATAATCGCCTCCTACGAGCAGTACTTC. Residues: CASSIIASYEQYF.

The gene calls are TRBV29-1 and TRBJ2-2; 9 bases agree with TRBD1. Losses at the gene ends were 7 bases for V and 6 bases for J; bases not matched to a gene: 6. The V gene's germline CDR1 is SQVTM and CDR2 ANQGSEA. CDR3 length equals 13 residues. The CDR3 DNA sequence: TGCAGCGCGATGACAGGGGGTTCCGGGGAGCTGTTTTTT. Protein: CSAMTGGSGELFF.

The chain is built from TRBV27 and TRBJ1-1, with TRBD1 matching 7 bases. After removal of 5 bases from V and 6 bases from J, the junction contained 9 bases not matched to a gene. The CDR3 loop spans 14 amino acids. CDR1 and CDR2 from the germline V gene are MNHEY and SMNVEV (reference sequence). The CDR3 DNA follows: TGTGCCAGCAGTAGACAGGGAAGGTCGTCTGAAGCTTTCTTT. Protein sequence: CASSRQGRSSEAFF.